These T cell receptor beta chains were read from a single sample in a study of blood T cells in healthy people across ages. MiXCR, applied by TCRdb to the 5' RACE reads, yields one record per CDR3 protein. This table has roughly 1,100,000 distinct CDR3 sequences, approximately 25% appearing once. These data also featured in a second study, about T cells of mothers and their children.

Specimen: blood. The receptor source for this set is a girl aged 2-10 years in good health. Both conserved end residues are part of each CDR3. Each record gives: V gene, D gene, J gene, clone size, CDR3 protein, CDR3 DNA. D genes are given only for firm matches. Some rows have no size entry. The others give once, few or many, or a class for an expanded clone.

TRBV7-3	NA	TRBJ2-2	NA	CASSASGTSNTGELFF	TGTGCCAGCAGCGCTTCCGGGACTTCGAACACCGGGGAGCTGTTTTTT
TRBV5-1	TRBD1	TRBJ2-6	few	CASSARGQGAGANVLTF	TGCGCCAGCAGCGCACGGGGACAGGGGGCTGGGGCCAACGTCCTGACTTTC
TRBV12-3/TRBV12-4	TRBD1	TRBJ2-7	NA	CASSPQDRVHYEQYF	TGTGCCAGCAGTCCCCAGGACAGGGTTCACTACGAGCAGTACTTC
TRBV20-1	TRBD2	TRBJ2-3	NA	CSARDPSGGDQIGTQYF	TGCAGTGCTAGAGACCCTAGCGGGGGGGACCAGATAGGCACGCAGTATTTT
TRBV7-2	NA	TRBJ2-5	NA	CASSLRGYQITTTETQYF	TGTGCCAGCAGCTTACGAGGTTACCAAATTACAACGACAGAGACCCAGTACTTC
TRBV7-6	TRBD1	TRBJ1-2	NA	CASSLDETGGGYTF	TGTGCCAGCAGCTTAGACGAGACAGGGGGTGGCTACACCTTC
TRBV12-3/TRBV12-4	NA	TRBJ2-7	few	CASRPAGHYEQYF	TGTGCCAGCAGGCCAGCAGGACACTACGAGCAGTACTTC
TRBV9	TRBD2	TRBJ2-1	NA	CASTLAGEGYNEQFF	TGTGCCAGCACATTAGCGGGAGAAGGCTACAATGAGCAGTTCTTC
TRBV28	NA	TRBJ2-7	few	CASSPRYRIYEQYF	TGTGCCAGCAGTCCTCGATACAGGATCTACGAGCAGTACTTC
TRBV24-1	NA	TRBJ2-5	NA	CATSDLFSGEETQYF	TGTGCCACCAGTGATTTGTTTTCGGGGGAAGAGACCCAGTACTTC
TRBV28	NA	TRBJ2-7	few	CASSTVRWEIGYEQYF	TGTGCCAGCAGCACGGTGAGGTGGGAAATCGGTTACGAGCAGTACTTC
TRBV3-1	NA	TRBJ2-7	NA	CASSQEGTFLYEQYF	TGTGCCAGCAGCCAGGAGGGGACATTCCTCTACGAGCAGTACTTC
TRBV28	TRBD2	TRBJ2-5	few	CASSKLAGEHQETQYF	TGTGCCAGCAGTAAACTAGCGGGGGAACACCAAGAGACCCAGTACTTC
TRBV7-2	NA	TRBJ2-7	few	CASSLLSNEQYF	TGTGCCAGCAGTTTGTTGAGTAACGAGCAGTACTTC
TRBV7-9	TRBD2	TRBJ2-7	few	CASRRGTSDSYEQYF	TGTGCCAGCAGACGTGGGACTAGCGACTCCTACGAGCAGTACTTC
TRBV5-1	NA	TRBJ1-5	few	CASSLEPGQPQHF	TGCGCCAGCAGCTTGGAACCCGGGCAGCCCCAGCATTTT
TRBV4-3	NA	TRBJ2-7	NA	CASSRQEDYEQYF	TGCGCCAGCAGCCGTCAGGAGGACTACGAGCAGTACTTC
TRBV29-1	NA	TRBJ2-7	NA	CSVEWQGSYEQYF	TGCAGCGTTGAATGGCAGGGATCCTACGAGCAGTACTTC
TRBV6-5	NA	TRBJ2-1	once	CASRDDSLNEQFF	TGTGCCAGCAGGGACGACAGTCTCAATGAGCAGTTCTTC
TRBV11-2	NA	TRBJ2-1	NA	CASSLILEASAWEQFF	TGTGCCAGCAGCTTAATTTTAGAGGCTAGCGCATGGGAGCAGTTCTTC
TRBV29-1	TRBD2	TRBJ2-5	many	CSVDREGGETQYF	TGCAGCGTTGACCGGGAGGGCGGAGAGACCCAGTACTTC
TRBV20-1	NA	TRBJ2-3	few	CSARDPRRTDTQYF	TGCAGTGCTAGAGATCCCCGGCGCACAGATACGCAGTATTTT
TRBV5-1	NA	TRBJ1-4	NA	CASHAGADEKLFF	TGCGCCAGCCACGCCGGTGCGGATGAAAAACTGTTTTTT
TRBV14	NA	TRBJ2-7	once	CASSSRDGKTYEQYF	TGTGCCAGCAGCAGCCGGGACGGAAAAACCTACGAGCAGTACTTC
TRBV7-2	TRBD1	TRBJ1-2	NA	CASSLGGQGLYGYTF	TGTGCCAGCAGCTTAGGGGGACAGGGGCTCTATGGCTACACCTTC
TRBV5-1	NA	TRBJ1-1	few	CASSFEGLGTEAFF	TGCGCCAGCAGCTTCGAAGGGTTGGGCACTGAAGCTTTCTTT